This T cell receptor beta chain was observed in a study of OX40 agonist ivuxolimab in advanced cancers. Context from the whole study: The costimulatory receptor OX40 (CD134) was targeted by ivuxolimab, a fully human IgG2 agonistic monoclonal antibody. The dose-escalation cohort was 82.7% male with a mean age of roughly 62 years, ranging from roughly 20 to 80. Partial responses occurred in three dose-escalation patients: two with cutaneous melanoma and one with hepatocellular carcinoma. Peripheral TCRbeta sequencing was intended to test whether TCR sequence diversity was altered and clonal T-cell expansion was caused by ivuxolimab. Prior anti-PD-1, anti-PD-L1 or anti-CTLA-4 therapy was permitted, and approximately 39% of dose-escalation patients had received checkpoint inhibitors. Among the roughly 52 dose-escalation patients, around 20 had hepatocellular carcinoma, roughly 15 melanoma, 9 renal cell carcinoma and 9 head and neck cancer. The paper covers the monotherapy dose-escalation part of the phase I ivuxolimab trial, which included N ≈ 57 patients. Intravenous ivuxolimab was administered to patients every 2 weeks at six dose levels: 0.01, 0.1, 0.3, 1.5, 3 and 10 mg/kg. Overall study outcomes, separate from this receptor: Low levels of normalized T-cell clonal expansion were also shown by some nonresponding patients. Clonal expansion of both CD4+ and CD8+ blood T cells was observed from baseline to week 6 at doses 0.1 to 3.0 mg/kg. The antigen specificity of the clonally expanded peripheral T cells was not determined. On average, CD8+ T cells showed more expanded clones than CD4+ T cells after ivuxolimab. Partial responders in the 0.1-3.0 mg/kg groups had among the lowest normalized peripheral clonal expansion, especially among CD8+ T cells.

To sequence the TCRbeta CDR3 region, genomic DNA was isolated from the sorted cells. The immunoSEQ Assay was used to sequence the TCRbeta CDR3 regions. What TCRdb holds here is the immuneACCESS table cut down to in-frame rearrangements. Part of the clones is not present; checked against another copy, under half of the missing clones reflect an unresolved V gene, and the others are unexplained. This sample is represented by some 74,000 clones; over 75% of them were singletons. The ten largest make up 0.5% to 0.6% of the sample. The CDR3, cysteine through phenylalanine, is 16 amino acids long. The read is trimmed to its CDR3 DNA, 48 bases read in frame from base 1. Relative to germline, V is missing 5 bases and J is missing 1 base, with 11 bases of the junction outside any gene match. CDR1 and CDR2, per the germline V gene, are SGHNT and YENEEA. As for this clone: Its binding antigen is unknown. Per-base qualities were not stored, and no clone one base away is much larger.

The trial excluded patients who had a history of autoimmune disease or who were on systemic immunosuppression. Peripheral blood for TCR sequencing was collected from all dose cohorts at baseline, on cycle 4 day 1, and on cycle 7 day 1. Samples came from an open-label, multicenter, first-in-human phase I dose-escalation trial of ivuxolimab. Adults with locally advanced or metastatic melanoma, renal cell, hepatocellular, or head and neck squamous cell carcinoma were enrolled in the trial. Before TCR sequencing, CD4+ T cells and CD8+ T cells were sorted from peripheral blood as separate populations. The source of this sequence is an adult with an advanced solid tumor such as melanoma, head and neck, liver or kidney cancer. Recombination joined TRBV11-3 with TRBJ2-7, and 7 bases in between align with TRBD1. The sequencing here drew on CD4+ or CD8+ T cells sorted from blood, taken in a trial of the OX40 agonist ivuxolimab. In nucleotide form, the sequence is TGTGCCAGCAGCAGACAGGGCTACACTCTTTCCTACGAGCAGTACTTC. This codes for CASSRQGYTLSYEQYF.